These 24 T cell receptor beta chains were sequenced from one sample in a study of beta chain features in type 1 diabetes. The investigators reverse transcribed all of the isolated RNA, so they sequenced expressed TCRB transcripts. Only in-frame clones appear in the TCRdb table, and some are missing; sequencing was by immunoSEQ multiplex PCR. The sample includes under 450,000 clones, more than 13% of them seen just once. The sample taken for sequencing was naive CD4+ T cells from blood. All receptors derive from a woman younger than 30 in good health.

This chain uses TRBV7-8 with TRBJ1-2; D is unclear. Germline CDR1 and CDR2: SGHVS and FQNEAQ. Trimming cost V 11 bases and J 3 bases, with 13 bases left between them. The CDR3 covers 12 residues. CDR3 loop: CASAGGYYGYTF. The CDR3 DNA reads TGTGCCTCGGCGGGTGGGTACTATGGCTACACCTTC.

This clone was observed a handful of times. CDR3 DNA: TGTGCCTGGAGTCAACTCGAAAACATTCAGTACTTC. Translating gives CAWSQLENIQYF. The chain uses TRBV30 and TRBJ2-4; D remains unclear. The CDR3 extends over 12 amino acids. Deletions cut 2 bases from V and 5 bases from J, with 7 bases between. Germline V gene sequence: CDR1 GTSNPN, CDR2 SVGIG (reference sequence).

In its sample, this clone was seen a few times. The J gene is TRBJ2-5, the V gene TRBV7-9, with 10 bases lining up with TRBD2. Germline values: CDR1 SEHNR, CDR2 FQNEAQ (reference sequence). The CDR3 has 13 residues. The trim removed 9 bases at V and 3 bases at J, leaving 4 bases unmatched. CDR3 residues: CASRTSGEETQYF. The CDR3 DNA is TGTGCCAGTCGGACTAGCGGAGAAGAGACCCAGTACTTC.

The chain carries TRBV2 and TRBJ2-1, with TRBD1 as a possible D gene (6 bases). Germline loops: CDR1 SNHLY, CDR2 FYNNEI. The CDR3 is made up of 13 amino acids. The V and J ends lost 6 bases and 7 bases respectively, with 13 bases between them. The CDR3 loop is CASSTLQGNEQFF. For the CDR3, the DNA is TGTGCCAGCAGCACCCTTCAGGGGAATGAGCAGTTCTTC.

The chain joins TRBV5-1 to TRBJ2-1, with 7 bases matching TRBD2. V lost 4 bases to trimming and J lost 7 bases; unmatched junction nucleotides: 17. Germline CDR1 reads SGHRS; CDR2 reads YFSETQ. CDR3 length: 17 residues. The CDR3, as DNA: TGCGCCAGCAGCACTCGGATAGGTGGGAGGGCCGGAAATGAGCAGTTCTTC. Its protein is CASSTRIGGRAGNEQFF.

As concerns this clone: Other DNA sequences in the same sample also yield this CDR3. The J gene is TRBJ2-7, the V gene TRBV18; 7 nucleotides line up with TRBD2. Germline assignment: CDR1 KGHSH and CDR2 LQKENI. The CDR3 length is 13 residues. The V segment lost 2 bases and the J segment 3 bases; nucleotides outside the gene matches: 1. DNA for the CDR3: TGTGCCAGCTCACCAGGCGGGGGCTACGAGCAGTACTTC. Translating gives CASSPGGGYEQYF.

This clone was seen a few times. This rearrangement joins TRBV28 to TRBJ2-5, with TRBD1 matching over 9 bases. Germline CDR1 MDHEN, CDR2 SYDVKM. CDR3 length equals 15 residues. J gave up 5 bases and V 7 bases, and 11 bases lay outside the gene matches. The CDR3 spells CASNLGQGRLETQYF. In nucleotides, the CDR3 is TGTGCCAGCAACCTGGGACAGGGAAGGTTGGAGACCCAGTACTTC.

This clone was counted a few times. The chain uses TRBV19 and TRBJ1-1; 8 nucleotides match TRBD1. Unmatched junction bases numbered 4, after V lost 4 bases and J lost 0 bases. Per germline, CDR1 LNHDA and CDR2 SQIVND (reference sequence). The CDR3 loop spans 15 amino acids. This chain's CDR3 is CASSTSDRVNTEAFF. The DNA for the CDR3 is TGTGCCAGTAGTACTTCGGACAGGGTGAACACTGAAGCTTTCTTT.

In its sample, this clone was seen a few times. The chain employs TRBV14 and TRBJ2-1; 9 bases map to TRBD2. With V trimmed by 5 bases and J by 9 bases, 11 bases remained unmatched. The germline CDR1 and CDR2 sequences are SGHDN and FVKESK. This CDR3 has 15 residues. CDR3: CASSTSGRFAPEQFF. The CDR3 DNA sequence: TGTGCCAGCAGCACGAGCGGGAGGTTTGCCCCTGAGCAGTTCTTC.

The chain is built from TRBV7-9 and TRBJ2-3, with D possibly being TRBD2 (5 bases). CDR3 length: 15 residues. Per the germline V gene, CDR1 is SEHNR and CDR2 is FQNEAQ (reference sequence). V dropped 5 bases and J dropped 0 bases, with 12 bases sitting between them. Written as DNA, the CDR3 is TGTGCCAGCAGCCCTAAGCGGACTAGCACAGATACGCAGTATTTT. Its translation: CASSPKRTSTDTQYF. The full variable domain, rest sourced from reference TRBV7-9 and TRBJ2-3, is DTGVSQNPRHKITKRGQNVTFRCDPISEHNRLYWYRQTLGQGPEFLTYFQNEAQLEKSRLLSDRFSAERPKGSFSTLEIQRTEQGDSAMYLCASSPKRTSTDTQYFGPGTRLTVL.

The chain employs TRBV29-1 and TRBJ1-1, with D maybe TRBD1 (5 bases). Trimming left V 4 bases short and J 1 base short, with 10 bases between. The CDR3 consists of 13 residues. The V gene's germline CDR1 is SQVTM and CDR2 ANQGSEA. The CDR3 spells CSVVGTQNTEAFF. The CDR3 nucleotides are TGCAGCGTTGTGGGGACTCAGAACACTGAAGCTTTCTTT.

This clone was observed a handful of times. V usage is TRBV11-2 and J usage is TRBJ2-6; D remains unclear. V lost 4 bases to trimming and J lost 2 bases, with 9 bases between them. Germline V gene data show CDR1 as SGHAT and CDR2 as FQNNGV. The CDR3 sequence is 15 residues long. The CDR3, as DNA: TGTGCCAGCAGCTCCCCGGGTGCTGGGGCCAACGTCCTGACTTTC. It specifies CASSSPGAGANVLTF.

V and J are TRBV5-8 and TRBJ2-2; D perhaps matches TRBD2 (6 bases). The CDR3 is made up of 12 amino acids. Trimming removed 4 bases at V and 7 bases at J, with 8 bases between. CDR1 and CDR2 (germline): SGHTS, YDEGEE. The CDR3 is CASSRGFGELFF. The DNA for the CDR3 is TGTGCCAGCAGCCGGGGGTTCGGGGAGCTGTTTTTT.

A few counts support this clone. This chain links TRBV28 with TRBJ2-7, with 10 nucleotides matching TRBD1. Germline assignment: CDR1 MDHEN and CDR2 SYDVKM. Losses at the gene ends were 3 bases for V and 4 bases for J; bases not matched to a gene: 9. The CDR3 consists of 16 residues. The CDR3 DNA sequence: TGTGCCAGCAGTTTGGATGACAGGGGGCAAGGATACGAGCAGTACTTC. Its translation: CASSLDDRGQGYEQYF. The full variable domain, completed using reference TRBV28 and TRBJ2-7, is DVKVTQSSRYLVKRTGEKVFLECVQDMDHENMFWYRQDPGLGLRLIYFSYDVKMKEKGDIPEGYSVSREKKERFSLILESASTNQTSMYLCASSLDDRGQGYEQYFGPGTRLTVT.

This clone appeared a few times. CDR3 amino acids: CSVQRAGKQYF. The CDR3 coding sequence is TGCAGCGTTCAAAGAGCGGGAAAGCAGTACTTC. This sequence joins TRBV29-1 and TRBJ2-7; 7 bases are shared with TRBD2. Trimming removed 5 bases from V and 8 bases from J; junction bases left unmatched: 6. CDR1 SQVTM and CDR2 ANQGSEA come from the germline V gene. The CDR3 is made up of 11 amino acids.

The V and J genes are TRBV25-1 and TRBJ2-7; the match to TRBD1 covers 9 bases. The J segment lost 2 bases and the V segment lost 0 bases, leaving 5 bases of the junction unmatched. This CDR3 spans 16 amino acids. From germline, CDR1 is MGHDK and CDR2 SYGVNS. CDR3 amino acids: CASSEYGTGKPYEQYF. CDR3 nucleotides: TGTGCCAGCAGTGAATATGGGACAGGGAAACCCTACGAGCAGTACTTC.

Only a few counts were recorded for this clone. The V call is TRBV29-1, the J call TRBJ2-7; 7 positions match TRBD2. The CDR3 is 14 residues long. V shed 6 bases and J 3 bases; nucleotides not matched to a gene: 11. The germline gives CDR1 SQVTM, CDR2 ANQGSEA. As DNA, the CDR3 is TGCAGCGTCAAAAAGGCGGGGGATTACTACGAGCAGTACTTC. Translation: CSVKKAGDYYEQYF.

This chain uses TRBV5-6 with TRBJ1-5; no clear D gene. Per the germline V gene, CDR1 is SGHDT and CDR2 is YYEEEE. The CDR3 contains 13 residues. V lost 0 bases and J lost 6, with 7 bases in between. The CDR3 reads CASSLASSQPQHF. The CDR3, as DNA: TGTGCCAGCAGCTTGGCCTCTAGTCAGCCCCAGCATTTT.

J is TRBJ2-3 and V is TRBV5-1; a weak D match, TRBD2 (6 bases). The CDR3 is 16 residues long. Germline V gene sequence: CDR1 SGHRS, CDR2 YFSETQ. The ends were cut back, 6 bases at V and 3 bases at J, with 20 bases in the middle. CDR3: CASTQEPSAGTDTQYF. The CDR3 bases are TGCGCCAGCACCCAAGAACCTAGCGCGGGGACAGATACGCAGTATTTT. Complete variable domain (other parts from reference TRBV5-1 and TRBJ2-3): KAGVTQTPRYLIKTRGQQVTLSCSPISGHRSVSWYQQTPGQGLQFLFEYFSETQRNKGNFPGRFSGRQFSNSRSEMNVSTLELGDSALYLCASTQEPSAGTDTQYFGPGTRLTVL.

The J gene is TRBJ2-4, the V gene TRBV4-1; weak D call: TRBD1 (5 bases). Germline V gives CDR1 MGHRA, CDR2 YSYEKL. The CDR3 has 14 residues. The V and J ends lost 3 bases and 5 bases respectively, with 11 bases between them. Here the CDR3 DNA reads TGCGCCAGCAGCCACGGCAGGGTCGAAAACATTCAGTACTTC. Residues: CASSHGRVENIQYF.

This clone was detected a few times. The chain carries TRBV4-3 and TRBJ2-3, with TRBD2 matching 10 bases. CDR1 and CDR2 from the germline V gene are LGHNA and YSLEER. Germline trimming cut 0 bases from V and 4 bases from J; bases unmatched to any gene: 4. CDR3 length: 16 residues. The CDR3 is CASSQEPAGGPDTQYF. CDR3 nucleotides: TGCGCCAGCAGCCAAGAACCAGCGGGAGGGCCAGATACGCAGTATTTT.

The chain carries TRBV25-1 and TRBJ1-1, with 8 bases aligning to TRBD1. The CDR3 contains 15 residues. Losses at the gene ends were 3 bases for V and 4 bases for J; bases not matched to a gene: 7. Germline V gene sequence: CDR1 MGHDK, CDR2 SYGVNS. CDR3 sequence (DNA): TGTGCCAGCAGTGACTGGACAGGGTTGCTCACTGAAGCTTTCTTT. Translated, it gives CASSDWTGLLTEAFF.

The gene calls are TRBV30 and TRBJ1-5; 9 positions match TRBD1. V shed 0 bases and J 5 bases; nucleotides not matched to a gene: 5. The CDR3 sequence is 15 residues long. The germline V gene has CDR1 GTSNPN and CDR2 SVGIG (reference sequence). The CDR3 loop reads CAWSVQDRGHQPQHF. CDR3 bases: TGTGCCTGGAGTGTACAGGACAGGGGCCATCAGCCCCAGCATTTT.

The chain combines TRBV2 with TRBJ2-7; possibly TRBD1 for D (6 bases). The germline CDR1 and CDR2 sequences are SNHLY and FYNNEI. With 6 bases removed from V and 7 bases from J, the gap between germline ends came to 16 bases. CDR3 length: 13 amino acids. CDR3 residues: CASSVGQLREQYF. DNA of the CDR3: TGTGCCAGCAGCGTTGGACAGCTGAGGGAGCAGTACTTC. The variable domain in full, completed from reference TRBV2 and TRBJ2-7, reads EPEVTQTPSHQVTQMGQEVILRCVPISNHLYFYWYRQILGQKVEFLVSFYNNEISEKSEIFDDQFSVERPDGSNFTLKIRSTKLEDSAMYFCASSVGQLREQYFGPGTRLTVT.